The 29 T cell receptor beta chains reported below all come from one sample, sequenced in a study of identical twins. Each CDR3 protein gets one entry after TCRdb re-called the 5' RACE reads with MiXCR. This table has approximately 680,000 distinct CDR3 sequences, roughly 7.1% appearing once. These same data were also listed under a study on yellow fever vaccine responses in identical twins.

Sequencing was done on a sample of PBMCs. These receptors were obtained from a young woman in good health.

The chain uses TRBV5-5 and TRBJ2-7; the match to TRBD1 covers 7 bases. Looked up from germline, CDR1 is SGHKS and CDR2 is YYEKEE (reference sequence). The CDR3 spans 14 residues. V lost 0 bases to trimming and J lost 6 bases; unmatched junction nucleotides: 6. CDR3 protein: CASSLEQGVVEQYF. CDR3 DNA sequence: TGTGCCAGCAGCTTGGAGCAGGGGGTCGTCGAGCAGTACTTC.

This clonotype was found many times. The chain is built from TRBV7-6 and TRBJ2-4; 8 bases line up with TRBD1. The trim removed 5 bases at V and 3 bases at J, leaving 15 bases unmatched. This CDR3 is 18 amino acids long. CDR1 SGHVS and CDR2 FNYEAQ come from the germline V gene. In DNA form, the CDR3 reads TGTGCCAGCAGCCTGGGGCTTAAAGGACAGGGTGGCAAAAACATTCAGTACTTC. Amino acid sequence: CASSLGLKGQGGKNIQYF.

At least ten counts were recorded for this clonotype. The V call is TRBV6-2 or TRBV6-3, the J call TRBJ2-1; 12 nucleotides line up with TRBD1. Germline CDR1 reads MNHEY; CDR2 reads SVGEGT. The trim removed 4 bases at V and 6 bases at J, leaving 4 bases unmatched. The CDR3 has 15 amino acids. This CDR3 reads CASSLGTGGFNEQFF. For the CDR3, the DNA is TGTGCCAGCAGTTTAGGGACAGGGGGCTTCAATGAGCAGTTCTTC.

The table lists this clonotype with a few counts. The V gene is TRBV20-1, the J gene TRBJ1-4; the D is unclear. Germline V gene data show CDR1 as DFQATT and CDR2 as SNEGSKA (reference sequence). The CDR3 covers 14 residues. Trimming stripped 0 bases from V and 1 base from J, with 6 bases between. CDR3 amino acids: CSARDERTNEKLFF. The CDR3 bases are TGCAGTGCTAGAGACGAGCGAACTAATGAAAAACTGTTTTTT.

The chain is built from TRBV28 and TRBJ2-4, with 7 bases aligning to TRBD1. Germline CDR1 is MDHEN and CDR2 is SYDVKM. Unmatched junction bases numbered 9, after V lost 9 bases and J lost 4 bases. The CDR3 extends over 14 amino acids. The CDR3 spells CASAGGTVKNIQYF. Here the CDR3 DNA reads TGTGCCAGTGCGGGTGGGACAGTTAAAAACATTCAGTACTTC.

This clonotype has more than one count but fewer than ten. The chain employs TRBV10-3 and TRBJ2-7; D is undetermined. Germline CDR1 and CDR2: ENHRY and SYGVKD. The CDR3 consists of 14 residues. The V and J ends lost 0 bases and 4 bases respectively, with 10 bases between them. This chain's CDR3 is CAISESPSGYEQYF. CDR3 nucleotide sequence: TGTGCCATCAGTGAGTCTCCTAGTGGGTACGAGCAGTACTTC.

This chain uses TRBV6-1 with TRBJ2-5; 7 bases line up with TRBD1. V lost 5 bases, J lost 5 bases, and 20 bases stayed unmatched. The CDR3 is 18 residues long. Germline values: CDR1 MNHNS, CDR2 SASEGT. Here the CDR3 reads CASSKPGQAGSRGETQYF. CDR3 coding DNA: TGTGCCAGCAGTAAACCCGGACAGGCCGGGTCTAGGGGGGAGACCCAGTACTTC.

This clonotype appeared many times. This chain uses TRBV12-3 or TRBV12-4 with TRBJ1-2, with 8 bases matching TRBD1. Losses at the gene ends were 5 bases for V and 0 bases for J; bases not matched to a gene: 2. The CDR3 is 14 amino acids. The DNA for the CDR3 is TGTGCCAGCAGTGTGGACAGGGCTAACTATGGCTACACCTTC. It encodes CASSVDRANYGYTF.

There are many counts of this clonotype. This chain joins TRBV12-3 or TRBV12-4 and TRBJ2-5, with 14 nucleotides matching TRBD2. After removal of 6 bases from V and 4 bases from J, the junction contained 10 bases not matched to a gene. The CDR3 has 17 amino acids. The CDR3 sequence: CASRTGTSGSAGETQYF. In nucleotides, the CDR3 is TGTGCCAGCAGGACGGGGACTAGCGGGAGCGCGGGAGAGACCCAGTACTTC.

This clonotype has only a few counts. The V and J genes are TRBV18 and TRBJ2-2; perhaps TRBD2 as D (5 bases). Per the germline V gene, CDR1 is KGHSH and CDR2 is LQKENI. V lost 2 bases and J lost 4, with 17 bases in between. The CDR3 has 17 residues. The chain's CDR3 is CASSPSGISVGTGELFF. The CDR3 nucleotides are TGTGCCAGCTCACCATCCGGGATCTCGGTGGGCACCGGGGAGCTGTTTTTT.

This chain joins TRBV12-5 and TRBJ2-1; the match to TRBD2 covers 12 bases. Trimming removed 1 base from V and 4 bases from J; junction bases left unmatched: 5. Germline V gene data show CDR1 as LGHNT and CDR2 as FRNRAP. The length of the CDR3 is 17 residues. The CDR3 here is CASGLGPTSGSYNEQFF. The CDR3, as DNA: TGTGCTAGTGGTTTGGGACCGACTAGCGGGAGTTACAATGAGCAGTTCTTC.

This clonotype was seen many times. The chain combines TRBV14 with TRBJ2-5; D not certain. This CDR3 has 15 residues. Trimming took off 0 bases at V and 1 base at J, with 9 bases between the two ends. Looked up from germline, CDR1 is SGHDN and CDR2 is FVKESK. CDR3 in DNA: TGTGCCAGCAGCCAAGATATGGCTTTCCAAGAGACCCAGTACTTC. Amino acids: CASSQDMAFQETQYF.

The gene calls are TRBV7-8 and TRBJ2-3, with D perhaps matching TRBD1 (6 bases). The CDR3 has 13 amino acids. Per germline, CDR1 SGHVS and CDR2 FQNEAQ. The V end lost 5 bases, the J end lost 11 bases, and 17 bases lay between the germline ends. The CDR3 region is CASSPPQGTGQYF. The CDR3 DNA reads as TGTGCCAGCAGCCCCCCACAGGGAACCGGGCAGTATTTT. The full variable domain, with the rest looked up from reference TRBV7-8 and TRBJ2-3, is GAGVSQSPRYKVAKRGQDVALRCDPISGHVSLFWYQQALGQGPEFLTYFQNEAQLDKSGLPSDRFFAERPEGSVSTLKIQRTQQEDSAVYLCASSPPQGTGQYFGPGTRLTVL.

The genes are TRBV20-1 and TRBJ1-2, with no clear D. Germline lookup yields CDR1 DFQATT and CDR2 SNEGSKA (reference sequence). The CDR3 runs 14 residues. With 6 bases removed from V and 4 bases from J, the gap between germline ends came to 18 bases. The CDR3 coding sequence is TGCAGTGCCCGAGAGCCAGTGCTCTTCTATGGCTACACCTTC. It codes for CSAREPVLFYGYTF.

This clonotype came up many times. The rearrangement uses TRBV5-6 and TRBJ2-3; D is uncertain. CDR3 length: 16 residues. Trimming pared 1 base from V and 0 bases from J, leaving 12 bases between. Looked up from germline, CDR1 is SGHDT and CDR2 is YYEEEE. This CDR3 reads CASSLWNLASTDTQYF. DNA for the CDR3: TGTGCCAGCAGCTTGTGGAATTTGGCCAGCACAGATACGCAGTATTTT.

This clonotype has only a few counts. This sequence joins TRBV18 and TRBJ2-7; D is unclear. The ends were cut back, 1 base at V and 5 bases at J, with 6 bases in the middle. Germline CDR1 is KGHSH and CDR2 is LQKENI. The CDR3 has 12 amino acids. CDR3 sequence (DNA): TGTGCCAGCTCACCACGGTTCGACGAGCAGTACTTC. Amino acid sequence: CASSPRFDEQYF.

Many counts were recorded for this clonotype. The V and J genes are TRBV7-2 and TRBJ2-1, with TRBD2 identical over 8 bases. J gave up 5 bases and V 0 bases, and 6 bases lay outside the gene matches. This CDR3 region has 16 residues. CDR1 and CDR2 from the germline V gene are SGHTA and FQGNSA. The CDR3 coding sequence is TGTGCCAGCAGCTTAGCCGGGACTAGTAGGCACAATGAGCAGTTCTTC. Its translation is CASSLAGTSRHNEQFF. Full variable domain (missing parts from reference TRBV7-2 and TRBJ2-1): GAGVSQSPSNKVTEKGKDVELRCDPISGHTALYWYRQSLGQGLEFLIYFQGNSAPDKSGLPSDRFSAERTGGSVSTLTIQRTQQEDSAVYLCASSLAGTSRHNEQFFGPGTRLTVL.

The V call is TRBV20-1, the J call TRBJ2-7; 7 bases map to TRBD1. The V segment lost 4 bases and the J segment 1 base; nucleotides outside the gene matches: 7. The CDR3 spans 14 residues. Per the germline V gene, CDR1 is DFQATT and CDR2 is SNEGSKA (reference sequence). The CDR3 DNA reads TGCAGTGCTAAAGGGGGACAGATTTCCTACGAGCAGTACTTC. Its protein is CSAKGGQISYEQYF.

This clonotype occurred a few times. The conserved phenylalanine or tryptophan normally closing the CDR3 is absent here, so this likely arose from a read error. The chain links TRBV6-1 to TRBJ1-1; D is unresolved. Germline assignment: CDR1 MNHNS and CDR2 SASEGT. V was cut by 6 bases and J by 0 bases, with 8 bases left in between. CDR3 size: 13 residues. The DNA of the CDR3 is TGTGCCAGCAGAGGAGGCATGAACACTGAAGCTTTCCTT. Amino acids: CASRGGMNTEAFL.

This clonotype has at least ten counts. V and J are TRBV12-3 or TRBV12-4 and TRBJ1-1; a possible D gene is TRBD1 (6 bases). CDR3 length equals 11 residues. Trimming left V 10 bases short and J 5 bases short, with 11 bases between. The CDR3 coding sequence is TGTGCCACTGGGAGGGGGACTGAAGCTTTCTTT. This gives the protein CATGRGTEAFF.

This clonotype has only a few counts. The chain couples TRBV29-1 to TRBJ2-1, with D possibly being TRBD1 (6 bases). Germline V gene sequence: CDR1 SQVTM, CDR2 ANQGSEA. Trimming left V 0 bases short and J 4 bases short, with 13 bases between. This CDR3 has 15 amino acids. The CDR3 nucleotides read TGCAGCGTTGAAGATGGTTTAAGGGGGTACAATGAGCAGTTCTTC. This translates into CSVEDGLRGYNEQFF.

This clonotype was detected ten times or more. V is TRBV5-1 and J is TRBJ2-1, with 10 bases matching TRBD2. This CDR3 comprises 16 residues. Looked up from germline, CDR1 is SGHRS and CDR2 is YFSETQ. The V and J ends lost 1 base and 2 bases, in that order; junction bases with no gene match: 3. The CDR3, as DNA: TGCGCCAGCAGCTTGTCCGGGACTAGCGCCTACAATGAGCAGTTCTTC. Protein: CASSLSGTSAYNEQFF.

This clonotype was counted between two and nine times. The V call is TRBV5-1, the J call TRBJ2-1; D is possibly TRBD1 or TRBD2 (5 bases each). V was trimmed by 0 bases and J by 5 bases, leaving 15 bases between them. Germline V CDR1 and CDR2: SGHRS, YFSETQ. The CDR3 covers 16 residues. The CDR3, as DNA: TGCGCCAGCAGCTTGGCCATTGGGGGAACCCACAATGAGCAGTTCTTC. Translating gives CASSLAIGGTHNEQFF.

The chain carries TRBV2 and TRBJ2-2, with 12 bases fitting TRBD1. Germline V gene data show CDR1 as SNHLY and CDR2 as FYNNEI. The CDR3 is made up of 15 amino acids. Trimming at V came to 6 bases and at J to 4 bases, leaving 3 bases not matched to a gene. This CDR3 is CASRPGQGATGELFF. CDR3 DNA sequence: TGTGCCAGCAGACCGGGACAGGGGGCCACCGGGGAGCTGTTTTTT.

This clonotype was recorded at least ten times. The chain employs TRBV27 and TRBJ1-1; TRBD1 might be the D (6 bases). CDR1 MNHEY and CDR2 SMNVEV come from the germline V gene (reference sequence). The CDR3 is 12 residues long. The V gene lost 6 bases and the J gene lost 6 bases, with 11 bases spanning the gap. The CDR3 loop reads CASRKQGAEAFF. Written as DNA, the CDR3 is TGTGCCAGCAGAAAACAGGGAGCTGAAGCTTTCTTT.

This clonotype was detected many times. V is TRBV6-4 and J is TRBJ2-2; D is ambiguous. V lost 5 bases and J lost 1, with 5 bases in between. Per germline, CDR1 MRHNA and CDR2 SNTAGT. The CDR3 extends over 13 amino acids. In DNA form, the CDR3 reads TGTGCCAGCAGTAGCGAGAACACCGGGGAGCTGTTTTTT. Residues: CASSSENTGELFF.

This clonotype showed up many times. The rearrangement uses TRBV10-3 and TRBJ2-1; D perhaps matches TRBD2 (7 bases). The CDR3 runs 13 residues. The germline gives CDR1 ENHRY, CDR2 SYGVKD. Trimming removed 3 bases at V and 9 bases at J, with 12 bases between. CDR3 sequence: CAISDRGAFEQFF. The CDR3 nucleotides are TGTGCCATCAGTGATCGGGGGGCGTTTGAGCAGTTCTTC.

The chain links TRBV5-1 to TRBJ2-5; the match to TRBD1 covers 12 bases. Germline V gene lookup returns CDR1 SGHRS and CDR2 YFSETQ. J gave up 7 bases and V 4 bases, and 8 bases lay outside the gene matches. The CDR3 runs to 15 residues. The CDR3 DNA is TGCGCCAGCAGCGAAGGGACAGGGGGCTGGGGGACCCAGTACTTC. Translation: CASSEGTGGWGTQYF.

The rearrangement uses TRBV28 and TRBJ2-3; 9 nucleotides agree with TRBD2. Germline V gene sequence: CDR1 MDHEN, CDR2 SYDVKM. V dropped 2 bases and J dropped 4; count of bases not matched to a gene: 10. This CDR3 is 17 amino acids long. The CDR3 coding sequence is TGTGCCAGCAGTTTAAGCTGGCTAGCGGGAATTTCAGATACGCAGTATTTT. It is translated as CASSLSWLAGISDTQYF.